These 21 T cell receptor beta chains were sequenced from one sample in a study of blood T cell repertoires in COVID-19. Clones were sequenced by immunoSEQ multiplex PCR, and TCRdb holds only the in-frame ones, with some missing. Of 200,000 to 300,000 clones listed, more than 85% are singletons. Sequenced material: peripheral blood. These receptors all stem from a woman aged 55-69 years with COVID-19, enrolled during active disease.

The rearrangement uses TRBV6-5 and TRBJ2-1; TRBD2 matches 7 bases. Germline-derived CDR1 and CDR2 are MNHEY and SVGAGI. The CDR3 sequence is 15 residues long. J lost 4 bases, V lost 1 base, and 4 bases had no gene match. CDR3 loop: CASSYYGGGYNEQFF. CDR3 bases: TGTGCCAGCAGTTACTACGGCGGGGGATACAATGAGCAGTTCTTC.

The chain recombines TRBV7-9 with TRBJ2-1, with a tentative D call TRBD2 (6 bases). The CDR3 contains 15 residues. V was shortened by 5 bases and J by 3 bases, with 14 bases between the two germline ends. Germline V gene data show CDR1 as SEHNR and CDR2 as FQNEAQ (reference sequence). CDR3 region: CASSNRDFSYNEQFF. The CDR3 coding sequence is TGTGCCAGCAGCAACCGGGACTTCAGCTACAATGAGCAGTTCTTC.

The J gene is TRBJ2-6, the V gene TRBV19, with a possible D match to TRBD1 (5 bases). This CDR3 region has 13 residues. Germline CDR1 and CDR2: LNHDA and SQIVND (reference sequence). CDR3 sequence reads: CASRVSGANVLTF. In DNA, the CDR3 is TGTGCGAGCAGGGTATCTGGGGCCAACGTCCTGACTTTC.

The rearrangement uses TRBV9 and TRBJ2-7, with 9 bases identical to TRBD1. Germline V gives CDR1 SGDLS, CDR2 YYNGEE. J gave up 3 bases and V 2 bases, and 9 bases lay outside the gene matches. CDR3 size: 16 residues. The CDR3 is CASSVDWTGVFYEQYF. DNA for the CDR3: TGTGCCAGCAGCGTCGACTGGACAGGGGTATTCTACGAGCAGTACTTC. Variable domain in full (rest from reference TRBV9 and TRBJ2-7): DSGVTQTPKHLITATGQRVTLRCSPRSGDLSVYWYQQSLDQGLQFLIQYYNGEERAKGNILERFSAQQFPDLHSELNLSSLELGDSALYFCASSVDWTGVFYEQYFGPGTRLTVT.

This clone appeared a single time. The chain links TRBV4-1 to TRBJ1-1, with 10 bases identical to TRBD1. CDR3 size: 14 residues. V lost 3 bases to trimming and J lost 11 bases; unmatched junction nucleotides: 9. Germline loops: CDR1 MGHRA, CDR2 YSYEKL. CDR3 coding DNA: TGCGCCAGCAGCCACTCCGGGACAGGGGAGGGGGCTTTCTTT. Its translation: CASSHSGTGEGAFF.

Turning to this clone: The sample contains more than one DNA sequence encoding this CDR3. The V and J genes are TRBV9 and TRBJ1-1; D remains unclear. Germline CDR1 reads SGDLS; CDR2 reads YYNGEE. The CDR3 loop spans 13 amino acids. V shed 3 bases and J shed 0 bases, with 6 bases lying between them. CDR3 nucleotide sequence: TGTGCCAGCAGCGCTGGCATGAACACTGAAGCTTTCTTT. It yields the protein CASSAGMNTEAFF. Using reference TRBV9 and TRBJ1-1 for the parts outside the CDR3, the full variable domain is DSGVTQTPKHLITATGQRVTLRCSPRSGDLSVYWYQQSLDQGLQFLIQYYNGEERAKGNILERFSAQQFPDLHSELNLSSLELGDSALYFCASSAGMNTEAFFGQGTRLTVV.

This clone was observed a single time. The rearrangement links TRBV27 to TRBJ2-1; D may be TRBD1 (6 bases). The CDR3 runs to 15 residues. V lost 2 bases and J lost 8, with 16 bases in between. Germline loops: CDR1 MNHEY, CDR2 SMNVEV (reference sequence). The CDR3 sequence is CASSLRQGMSDEQFF. The CDR3 DNA reads TGTGCCAGCAGTTTACGCCAGGGGATGAGCGATGAGCAGTTCTTC.

The V gene is TRBV27, the J gene TRBJ2-1; weak D call: TRBD1 (6 bases). The germline V gene encodes CDR1 MNHEY and CDR2 SMNVEV (reference sequence). CDR3 size: 15 residues. V dropped 3 bases and J dropped 7 bases, with 16 bases sitting between them. DNA for the CDR3: TGTGCCAGCAGTTTTGGGACAAACCGGTTTAATGAGCAGTTCTTC. Its protein is CASSFGTNRFNEQFF.

V and J are TRBV29-1 and TRBJ1-2, with D uncertain. Per germline, CDR1 SQVTM and CDR2 ANQGSEA. V lost 3 bases to trimming and J lost 7 bases, with 9 bases between them. This CDR3 is built from 11 residues. The CDR3 DNA is TGCAGCGTTGACAGGAACGCTGGCTACACCTTC. It encodes CSVDRNAGYTF. Combining the CDR3 with reference TRBV29-1 and TRBJ1-2 gives the whole variable domain SAVISQKPSRDICQRGTSLTIQCQVDSQVTMMFWYRQQPGQSLTLIATANQGSEATYESGFVIDKFPISRPNLTFSTLTVSNMSPEDSSIYLCSVDRNAGYTFGSGTRLTVV.

V is TRBV5-6 and J is TRBJ2-7; unclear D gene. CDR3 size: 12 residues. CDR1 is SGHDT, CDR2 YYEEEE, per germline. Trimming took off 2 bases at V and 6 bases at J, with 9 bases between the two ends. The CDR3 region has the DNA TGTGCCAGCAGCTTTAGGCCGGGCGAGCAGTACTTC. This encodes CASSFRPGEQYF.

The J gene is TRBJ1-1, the V gene TRBV6-5; D is possibly TRBD1 (6 bases). The CDR3 sequence is 13 residues long. Between the trimmed V and J ends, which lost 5 bases and 3 bases, there was a span of 10 bases. Per the germline V gene, CDR1 is MNHEY and CDR2 is SVGAGI. The CDR3 nucleotides are TGTGCCAGCAGTACAGGGTTGGACACTGAAGCTTTCTTT. This codes for CASSTGLDTEAFF.

J is TRBJ2-1 and V is TRBV19, with D perhaps matching TRBD2 (6 bases). Germline loops: CDR1 LNHDA, CDR2 SQIVND (reference sequence). The length of the CDR3 is 15 residues. Trimming cost V 3 bases and J 1 base, with 10 bases left between them. CDR3 sequence reads: CASSMGGKSYNEQFF. The DNA for the CDR3 is TGTGCCAGTAGTATGGGCGGGAAGTCCTACAATGAGCAGTTCTTC.

The chain is built from TRBV28 and TRBJ1-6; a possible D gene is TRBD1 (6 bases). This CDR3 comprises 16 residues. Germline V gene sequence: CDR1 MDHEN, CDR2 SYDVKM. The V end was cut by 8 bases, the J end by 10 bases, with 24 bases between. The chain's CDR3 is CASGMRFGQFPSPLHF. In nucleotides, the CDR3 is TGTGCCAGCGGAATGAGATTCGGACAGTTCCCATCACCCCTCCACTTT.

This clone appeared once. The genes are TRBV19 and TRBJ2-3; 12 bases fit TRBD2. This CDR3 is 16 amino acids long. With V trimmed by 6 bases and J by 5 bases, 9 bases remained unmatched. Germline CDR1 is LNHDA and CDR2 is SQIVND (reference sequence). CDR3 loop: CASRRLAGEGGDTQYF. The CDR3 bases are TGTGCCAGTAGGAGACTAGCGGGAGAAGGTGGAGATACGCAGTATTTT.

The genes are TRBV30 and TRBJ1-1; D remains ambiguous. The CDR3 totals 10 residues. The V end lost 5 bases, the J end lost 5 bases, and 6 bases lay between the germline ends. Germline V gives CDR1 GTSNPN, CDR2 SVGIG (reference sequence). The CDR3: CAWGTTEAFF. CDR3 sequence (DNA): TGTGCCTGGGGAACAACTGAAGCTTTCTTT.

The chain combines TRBV30 with TRBJ2-3, with D perhaps matching TRBD2 (5 bases). With 1 base removed from V and 5 bases from J, the gap between germline ends came to 13 bases. This CDR3 has 14 amino acids. CDR1 GTSNPN and CDR2 SVGIG come from the germline V gene (reference sequence). The CDR3 DNA is TGTGCCTGGAGTGGCCAATTTAGCGAAGATACGCAGTATTTT. It specifies CAWSGQFSEDTQYF.

This chain connects TRBV29-1 to TRBJ1-1, with TRBD1 matching over 7 bases. Trimming cost V 6 bases and J 1 base; bases outside gene matches: 5. Germline V gene data show CDR1 as SQVTM and CDR2 as ANQGSEA. The CDR3 has 13 amino acids. In DNA form, the CDR3 reads TGCAGCGTGCTGACAGGGCGGAACACTGAAGCTTTCTTT. Translated: CSVLTGRNTEAFF.

The V gene is TRBV27, the J gene TRBJ2-7, with TRBD2 matching 11 bases. CDR1 MNHEY and CDR2 SMNVEV come from the germline V gene (reference sequence). The CDR3 length is 19 residues. The V and J ends lost 6 bases and 0 bases, in that order; junction bases with no gene match: 16. CDR3: CASRSAGLAGRPRSYEQYF. As DNA, the CDR3 is TGTGCCAGCAGGTCTGCCGGACTAGCGGGCAGACCCCGCTCCTACGAGCAGTACTTC.

CDR3 loop: CASSLWTGGNEQFF. The DNA of the CDR3 is TGTGCCAGCAGTTTGTGGACAGGGGGGAATGAGCAGTTCTTC. The V gene is TRBV6-6, the J gene TRBJ2-1, with 10 positions matching TRBD1. This CDR3 spans 14 amino acids. Unmatched junction bases numbered 4, after V lost 4 bases and J lost 7 bases. CDR1 MNHNY and CDR2 SVGAGI come from the germline V gene (reference sequence).

The CDR3 loop is CASSQGALTEAFF. CDR3 bases: TGCGCCAGCAGTCAGGGGGCTTTGACTGAAGCTTTCTTT. The chain joins TRBV5-1 to TRBJ1-1; 8 bases line up with TRBD1. Germline-derived CDR1 and CDR2 are SGHRS and YFSETQ. The ends lost 5 bases at V and 5 bases at J; junction bases unmatched: 5. CDR3 length equals 13 residues.

V is TRBV19 and J is TRBJ1-5, with TRBD1 identical over 8 bases. The CDR3 consists of 16 residues. Germline V lookup: CDR1 LNHDA, CDR2 SQIVND (reference sequence). V gave up 5 bases and J gave up 0 bases; unmatched junction bases: 6. CDR3 sequence: CASSPRTGSSNQPQHF. CDR3 DNA: TGTGCCAGTAGTCCGCGGACAGGGTCTAGCAATCAGCCCCAGCATTTT.